The following is a T cell receptor (beta chain) sequence with its context. The V gene's germline CDR1 is SGHTA and CDR2 FQGTGA. The CDR3 covers 18 residues. After removal of 5 bases from V and 0 bases from J, the junction contained 10 bases not matched to a gene. This record comes from a study of blood T cell repertoires in COVID-19. Turning to the study itself: The United States, Italy and Spain provided the acute and convalescent COVID-19 samples. Nucleic acid was either cDNA or gDNA, and it came from T cells, B-cell-depleted T cells, or PBMCs.

How the authors handled the data: Reference gene primer amplification yielded estimated nucleated cell counts. Clones were sequenced by immunoSEQ multiplex PCR, and TCRdb holds only the in-frame ones, with some missing. V, J and clone size were drawn from that table, and D and trimming were deduced from the DNA. The sample records about 190,000 clones, more than 85% being singletons. The TCR originated in a man in his thirties or forties with acute or convalescent COVID-19. Input material: peripheral blood. The rearrangement uses TRBV7-3 and TRBJ2-6; TRBD1 matches at 7 bases. In DNA form, the CDR3 reads TGTGCCAGCAGCCGACAGGGAGCTTTAGTCTCTGGGGCCAACGTCCTGACTTTC. This translates into CASSRQGALVSGANVLTF.